This record looks at one T cell receptor (beta chain) sequence and its context. What it binds is not known. Generated by immunoSEQ multiplex PCR, the TCRdb table keeps only in-frame clones and is missing some. The sample holds nearly 110,000 clones, 85% to 90% seen once. These data are taken from a study of T cell responses to AZD1222 COVID-19 vaccine. The germline V and J ends were trimmed by 4 bases and 5 bases, with 14 bases remaining between them. The CDR3 is 14 amino acids. From germline, CDR1 is MNHEY and CDR2 SVGAGI. General observations from the study: A reported finding is that nearly half of spike-specific TCRs target unmutated variant regions. Baseline antibody screening turned up just six seropositive AZD1222 recipients.

The chain combines TRBV6-5 with TRBJ1-1, with D possibly TRBD1 on 6 matching bases. This receptor was obtained from an adult in good health. This material consisted of peripheral blood, taken on day 0 of AZD1222 vaccination. CDR3 amino acids: CASSLDRWYTEAFF. The CDR3 region has the DNA TGTGCCAGCAGTTTAGACAGGTGGTATACTGAAGCTTTCTTT.